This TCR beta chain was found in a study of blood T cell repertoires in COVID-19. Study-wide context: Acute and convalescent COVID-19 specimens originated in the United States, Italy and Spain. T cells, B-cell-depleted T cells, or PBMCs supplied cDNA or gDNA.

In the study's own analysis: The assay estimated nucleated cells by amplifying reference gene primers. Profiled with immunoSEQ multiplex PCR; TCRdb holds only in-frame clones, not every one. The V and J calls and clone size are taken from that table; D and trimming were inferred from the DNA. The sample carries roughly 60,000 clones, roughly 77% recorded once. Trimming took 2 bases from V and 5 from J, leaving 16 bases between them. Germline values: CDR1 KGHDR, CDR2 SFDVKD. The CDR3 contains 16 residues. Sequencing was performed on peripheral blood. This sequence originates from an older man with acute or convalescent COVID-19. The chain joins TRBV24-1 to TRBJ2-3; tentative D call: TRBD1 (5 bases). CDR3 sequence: CATSDSQGPSEDTQYF. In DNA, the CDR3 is TGTGCCACCAGTGATTCTCAGGGTCCCTCGGAAGATACGCAGTATTTT.